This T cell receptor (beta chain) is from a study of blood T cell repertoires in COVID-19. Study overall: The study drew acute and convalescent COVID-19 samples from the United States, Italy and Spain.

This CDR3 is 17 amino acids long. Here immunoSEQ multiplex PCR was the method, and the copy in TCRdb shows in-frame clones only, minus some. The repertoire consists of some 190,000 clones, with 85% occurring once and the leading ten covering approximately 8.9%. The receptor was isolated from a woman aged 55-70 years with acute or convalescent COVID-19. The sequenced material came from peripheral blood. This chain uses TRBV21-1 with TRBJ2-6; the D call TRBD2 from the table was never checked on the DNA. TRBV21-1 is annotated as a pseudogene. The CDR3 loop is CASSFGGCGTGANVLTF. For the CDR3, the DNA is TGTGCCAGCAGCTTCGGGGGGTGTGGGACTGGGGCCAACGTCCTGACTTTC.